A selection of T cell receptor beta chains follows, all from one sample in a study of blood T cell repertoires in COVID-19. The data were produced by immunoSEQ multiplex PCR, yet TCRdb's version contains in-frame clones alone and is incomplete. The sample contains 100,000 or so clones, approximately 85% of which appear only once. Sample: peripheral blood. These receptors all stem from a man aged 35 to 55 with active or convalescent COVID-19. The CDR3 runs from the conserved cysteine through the conserved F or W. D genes are given only for firm matches. Size values are once, few and many counts, or a class for expanded clones, and some rows have none.

CDR3	DNA	D	size	V	J
CATSPGQGHNEQFF	TGTGCCACCAGTCCGGGACAGGGTCACAATGAGCAGTTCTTC	TRBD1	once	TRBV24-1	TRBJ2-1
CASGLALAGRQFF	TGTGCTAGTGGTTTGGCTCTAGCGGGGAGGCAGTTCTTC	TRBD2	.	TRBV12-5	TRBJ2-1
CAWSVWQVGIKNNEKLFF	TGTGCCTGGAGTGTATGGCAGGTCGGCATTAAAAATAATGAAAAACTGTTTTTT	.	.	TRBV30	TRBJ1-4
CASSSGDRTYEQYF	TGTGCCAGCAGTAGTGGGGACAGAACCTACGAGCAGTACTTC	TRBD1	.	TRBV27	TRBJ2-7
CASSYSAQGVYEQYF	TGTGCCAGCAGTTACTCGGCGCAGGGTGTTTACGAGCAGTACTTC	.	.	TRBV6-5	TRBJ2-7
CASSVDGFMNTEAFF	TGTGCCAGCAGCGTAGACGGGTTCATGAACACTGAAGCTTTCTTT	.	few	TRBV2	TRBJ1-1
CASSTQGLLGPNEQYF	TGTGCCAGTAGTACCCAGGGGTTGCTGGGACCCAACGAGCAGTACTTC	.	.	TRBV19	TRBJ2-7
CASSQAGDRARDTQYF	TGTGCCAGCAGCCAAGCAGGGGACAGGGCGCGGGATACGCAGTATTTT	TRBD1	.	TRBV3-1/TRBV3-2	TRBJ2-3
CASSGHQTPHGSGYTF	TGTGCCAGCAGCGGACATCAGACACCTCATGGGAGCGGCTACACCTTC	.	.	TRBV9	TRBJ1-2
CASTPYLSNTEAFF	TGTGCCAGCACCCCCTATCTGTCGAACACTGAAGCTTTCTTT	.	.	TRBV21-1	TRBJ1-1
CASSSVSETQYF	TGTGCCAGCAGCTCGGTGTCAGAGACCCAGTACTTC	.	.	TRBV5-4	TRBJ2-5
CASTKDSHEQYF	TGTGCCAGCACCAAAGATAGCCACGAGCAGTACTTC	.	.	TRBV6-5	TRBJ2-7
CASSFQTGAPTEAFF	TGTGCCAGCAGCTTCCAGACAGGGGCACCCACTGAAGCTTTCTTT	TRBD1	.	TRBV13	TRBJ1-1
CASSYSPGLAEAFF	TGTGCCAGCAGTTACTCGCCGGGATTAGCTGAAGCTTTCTTT	.	.	TRBV6-5	TRBJ1-1
CASSLGGGGEAFF	TGTGCCAGCAGTTTAGGGGGGGGCGGTGAAGCTTTCTTT	.	.	TRBV12-3/TRBV12-4	TRBJ1-1
CASSSGVGFSQYF	TGTGCCAGCAGTTCAGGGGTTGGGTTTAGCCAGTACTTC	.	.	TRBV28	TRBJ2-5
CASSEGSLAKNIQYF	TGCGCCAGCAGTGAGGGCAGTCTAGCCAAAAACATTCAGTACTTC	.	few	TRBV10-1	TRBJ2-4
CASSFRGGLSTMYNEQFF	TGTGCCAGCAGTTTTCGGGGGGGCCTTTCCACCATGTACAATGAGCAGTTCTTC	TRBD2	.	TRBV6-2/TRBV6-3	TRBJ2-1
CASGPWDRGNGEAFF	TGTGCTAGTGGGCCCTGGGACAGGGGGAATGGTGAAGCTTTCTTT	TRBD1	.	TRBV12-5	TRBJ1-1
CASSLGGYNEQFF	TGTGCCAGCAGCTTGGGCGGCTACAATGAGCAGTTCTTC	.	.	TRBV5-6	TRBJ2-1